Detailed here is one T cell receptor (beta chain). The antigen remains undetermined. Transcripts of RNA were the source for amplifying TCR beta CDR3 regions. The first round was an RT-PCR with HTBI primers, and the second round was a multiplex PCR. TCRdb used MiXCR to reprocess the multiplex PCR reads, holding one entry per CDR3 protein. The sample includes some 380,000 distinct CDR3 sequences, over 15% of them seen just once. The CDR3 has 14 residues. CDR1 and CDR2 (germline): DFQATT, SNEGSKA (reference sequence). Trimming removed 6 bases from V and 1 base from J, with 15 bases in between. The sample comes from a study of Graves' ophthalmopathy and Graves' hyperthyroidism. General study findings and limits: Ophthalmopathy progression predictions by the model showed 72.22% specificity and about 71% sensitivity. Blood was where most expanded thyroid clonotypes above 0.001 frequency also turned up.

This chain uses TRBV20-1 with TRBJ2-5, with D tentatively TRBD1 (6 bases). This receptor was obtained from a woman between 18 and 29 years old with stable Graves' hyperthyroidism. The sample was peripheral blood. CDR3 region: CSAQEPRGQETQYF. The CDR3 DNA reads TGCAGTGCCCAGGAGCCCAGGGGCCAAGAGACCCAGTACTTC.